The 21 T cell receptor beta chains below all came from one sample that was sequenced in a study of regulatory T cells in long-lasting Graves disease. Arm-PCR of CDR3 regions and iRepertoire HTBI primers were the basis on which TCR beta libraries were built. TCRdb ran MiXCR on the multiplex PCR reads and lists one entry per CDR3 protein. Altogether under 250,000 distinct CDR3 sequences are present, roughly 19% being singletons, with the ten largest covering about 12%. Indicated time point: newly diagnosed GD, antithyroid drugs for less than 3 months. Construction of the TCR library relied on RNA isolated from PBMCs. This same sample was also part of a study on T cells in Graves' hyperthyroidism and ophthalmopathy.

The sequencing used peripheral blood mononuclear cells (PBMCs), collected at new diagnosis, from a patient treated with antithyroid drugs. These receptors all come from a young woman with Graves disease.

Ten or more counts support this clonotype. This chain connects TRBV28 to TRBJ1-1, with a weak D call TRBD1 (5 bases). The CDR3 consists of 14 residues. Per germline, CDR1 MDHEN and CDR2 SYDVKM. V was shortened by 5 bases and J by 5 bases, with 15 bases between the two germline ends. The CDR3: CASSLQVMGTEAFF. Written as DNA, the CDR3 is TGTGCCAGCAGTCTACAGGTCATGGGGACTGAAGCTTTCTTT. Combining the CDR3 with reference TRBV28 and TRBJ1-1 gives the whole variable domain DVKVTQSSRYLVKRTGEKVFLECVQDMDHENMFWYRQDPGLGLRLIYFSYDVKMKEKGDIPEGYSVSREKKERFSLILESASTNQTSMYLCASSLQVMGTEAFFGQGTRLTVV.

In this sample, this clonotype turned up many times. V gene TRBV6-1 combines with J gene TRBJ1-4, with D perhaps TRBD1 (6 bases). CDR1 and CDR2 from the germline V gene are MNHNS and SASEGT. The CDR3 extends over 14 amino acids. Trimming stripped 6 bases from V and 0 bases from J, with 8 bases between. CDR3 sequence: CASSKGATNEKLFF. Written as DNA, the CDR3 is TGTGCCAGCAGCAAGGGGGCAACTAATGAAAAACTGTTTTTT.

This clonotype has only a few counts. Written as DNA, the CDR3 is TGTGCCAGCTCACCGCTGCACAGGGGCGCCATCCAAGAGACCCAGTACTTC. Amino acids: CASSPLHRGAIQETQYF. V gene TRBV18 combines with J gene TRBJ2-5, with TRBD1 matching 7 bases. CDR1 KGHSH and CDR2 LQKENI come from the germline V gene. The CDR3 covers 17 residues. V lost 3 bases to trimming and J lost 1 base; unmatched junction nucleotides: 11. Complete variable domain (other parts from reference TRBV18 and TRBJ2-5): NAGVMQNPRHLVRRRGQEARLRCSPMKGHSHVYWYRQLPEEGLKFMVYLQKENIIDESGMPKERFSAEFPKEGPSILRIQQVVRGDSAAYFCASSPLHRGAIQETQYFGPGTRLLVL.

This chain links TRBV28 with TRBJ1-4; 10 bases fit TRBD1. Per germline, CDR1 MDHEN and CDR2 SYDVKM. There are 14 residues in the CDR3. Losses at the gene ends were 3 bases for V and 8 bases for J; bases not matched to a gene: 3. CDR3 sequence: CASSFMDRGEKLFF. The CDR3 DNA follows: TGTGCCAGCAGTTTTATGGACAGGGGGGAAAAACTGTTTTTT.

There are many counts of this clonotype. The chain is built from TRBV28 and TRBJ1-2; D possibly corresponds to TRBD1 (5 bases). Germline loops: CDR1 MDHEN, CDR2 SYDVKM. V lost 3 bases, J lost 8 bases, and 13 bases lay in between. The CDR3 is 13 amino acids. The CDR3 DNA is TGTGCCAGCAGTTTCGTCCAGGGATACGGCTACACCTTC. It yields the protein CASSFVQGYGYTF.

This clonotype was recorded many times. The chain carries TRBV6-2 or TRBV6-3 and TRBJ1-5, with a possible D match to TRBD1 (5 bases). The V gene lost 2 bases and the J gene lost 10 bases, with 18 bases spanning the gap. The V gene's germline CDR1 is MNHEY and CDR2 SVGEGT. There are 15 residues in the CDR3. In DNA form, the CDR3 reads TGTGCCAGCAGTTACAGTGTGGTGGGGCAATACCCCCAGCATTTT. Protein sequence: CASSYSVVGQYPQHF.

This clonotype was found many times. Germline is not matched at one junction end, which may reflect a read error. V is TRBV20-1 and J is TRBJ1-1, with D perhaps matching TRBD1 (5 bases). Germline V gene data show CDR1 as DFQATT and CDR2 as SNEGSKA (reference sequence). The CDR3 has 14 amino acids. CDR3: CSARGGGMDTEAFF. The CDR3 region has the DNA TGCAGTGCCAGAGGCGGGGGGATGGACACTGAAGCTTTCTTT.

This clonotype was detected ten times or more. The chain's CDR3 is CASSEGLAGAQSTQYF. CDR3 DNA sequence: TGTGCCAGCAGTGAAGGGCTAGCGGGAGCTCAGAGTACGCAGTATTTT. This chain connects TRBV2 to TRBJ2-3, with TRBD2 matching over 10 bases. Germline V gene lookup returns CDR1 SNHLY and CDR2 FYNNEI. The trim removed 1 base at V and 8 bases at J, leaving 9 bases unmatched. The CDR3 length is 16 residues.

This clonotype has a count of ten or more. The genes are TRBV10-3 and TRBJ1-1; D might be TRBD1 (5 bases). In germline, CDR1 is ENHRY, CDR2 SYGVKD. Trimming shortened V by 3 bases and J by 3 bases, and 14 bases separated the two germline ends. This CDR3 contains 15 residues. CDR3 bases: TGTGCCATCAGTGAAGAGGGGATTGGAGACACTGAAGCTTTCTTT. This translates into CAISEEGIGDTEAFF.

This clonotype came up many times. The chain carries TRBV27 and TRBJ2-7; D is undetermined. The germline V gene has CDR1 MNHEY and CDR2 SMNVEV (reference sequence). Trimming took off 0 bases at V and 0 bases at J, with 6 bases between the two ends. This CDR3 spans 14 amino acids. The CDR3 protein is CASSLSVGSYEQYF. CDR3 nucleotides: TGTGCCAGCAGTTTATCAGTAGGCTCCTACGAGCAGTACTTC.

This clonotype showed up many times. The V and J genes are TRBV11-1 and TRBJ2-3, with TRBD2 identical over 8 bases. The CDR3 is 16 residues long. V lost 2 bases to trimming and J lost 2 bases; unmatched junction nucleotides: 6. CDR1 SGHAT and CDR2 FQDESV come from the germline V gene (reference sequence). The CDR3 here is CASSLRRGGNTDTQYF. CDR3 nucleotides: TGTGCCAGCAGCTTACGTCGGGGGGGGAACACAGATACGCAGTATTTT.

This clonotype has a count of ten or more. This chain uses TRBV28 with TRBJ2-4; D gene unclear. V lost 5 bases to trimming and J lost 0 bases, with 14 bases between them. Germline CDR1 MDHEN, CDR2 SYDVKM. The CDR3 totals 16 residues. The CDR3 here is CASSVGRILAKNIQYF. The CDR3 DNA is TGTGCCAGCAGTGTCGGCCGGATTCTAGCCAAAAACATTCAGTACTTC. Filled out from reference TRBV28 and TRBJ2-4, the complete variable domain reads DVKVTQSSRYLVKRTGEKVFLECVQDMDHENMFWYRQDPGLGLRLIYFSYDVKMKEKGDIPEGYSVSREKKERFSLILESASTNQTSMYLCASSVGRILAKNIQYFGAGTRLSVL.

Turning to this clonotype: A read error is possible here, since a much larger clone lies one base away. The genes are TRBV2 and TRBJ1-2; D gene uncertain. Germline CDR1 and CDR2: SNHLY and FYNNEI. The length of the CDR3 is 12 residues. DNA for the CDR3: TGTGGCAGCATATACGACAACTATGGCTACACCTTC. Encoded protein: CGSIYDNYGYTF. Full variable domain (missing parts from reference TRBV2 and TRBJ1-2): EPEVTQTPSHQVTQMGQEVILRCVPISNHLYFYWYRQILGQKVEFLVSFYNNEISEKSEIFDDQFSVERPDGSNFTLKIRSTKLEDSAMYFCGSIYDNYGYTFGSGTRLTVV.

The rearrangement joins TRBV29-1 to TRBJ2-3, with 7 bases lining up with TRBD1. Germline loops: CDR1 SQVTM, CDR2 ANQGSEA. The trim removed 0 bases at V and 0 bases at J, leaving 9 bases unmatched. The CDR3 has 17 residues. CDR3 sequence (DNA): TGCAGCGTTGAAGAGAGGGGGCGGGTCGGGAGCACAGATACGCAGTATTTT. Translation gives CSVEERGRVGSTDTQYF.

Worth noting for this clonotype: This probably arose from a read error, given a far larger clone one base away. The rearrangement links TRBV2 to TRBJ1-5; D call uncertain. V was pared by 4 bases and J by 5 bases, with 9 bases between. This CDR3 contains 13 residues. Germline CDR1 SNHLY, CDR2 FYNNEI. The CDR3 region has the DNA TGTGCCAGCAGTGGTAGCCGGGATCAGCCCCAGCATTTT. Translated, it gives CASSGSRDQPQHF.

At least ten counts were recorded for this clonotype. The V gene is TRBV20-1, the J gene TRBJ1-6; D is undetermined. Trimming cost V 0 bases and J 0 bases, with 27 bases left between them. The germline V gene has CDR1 DFQATT and CDR2 SNEGSKA (reference sequence). The CDR3 sequence is 22 residues long. Written as DNA, the CDR3 is TGCAGTGCTAGAGATCTGGGCCGGATAGTTCGGGTCTCGAGCTCCTATAATTCACCCCTCCACTTT. Protein product: CSARDLGRIVRVSSSYNSPLHF.

This clonotype has ten or more counts. The chain joins TRBV6-1 to TRBJ2-7; TRBD2 aligns across 10 bases. Trimming at V came to 6 bases and at J to 12 bases, leaving 17 bases not matched to a gene. The CDR3 runs 15 residues. The germline gives CDR1 MNHNS, CDR2 SASEGT. The chain's CDR3 is CASSTETSGRNLRYF. As DNA, the CDR3 is TGTGCCAGCAGCACCGAGACTAGCGGGCGAAACCTGAGGTACTTC.

The J gene is TRBJ1-4, the V gene TRBV6-5, with D possibly being TRBD1 (6 bases). The V and J ends lost 0 bases and 5 bases respectively, with 7 bases between them. The CDR3 is 14 amino acids. The germline V gene has CDR1 MNHEY and CDR2 SVGAGI. CDR3 bases: TGTGCCAGCAGTTACTCAACAGGGAATGAAAAACTGTTTTTT. Translating it yields CASSYSTGNEKLFF.

Ten or more counts support this clonotype. The chain combines TRBV28 with TRBJ1-4; 8 nucleotides match TRBD1. This CDR3 spans 16 amino acids. Germline V gene data show CDR1 as MDHEN and CDR2 as SYDVKM. With 2 bases clipped from V and 0 bases from J, the junction kept 2 bases outside the gene matches. The CDR3 sequence is CASSLLQGATNEKLFF. The DNA of the CDR3 is TGTGCCAGCAGTTTACTACAGGGGGCAACTAATGAAAAACTGTTTTTT.

This clonotype was seen repeatedly, ten times or more. This chain joins TRBV19 and TRBJ1-5, with 7 bases identical to TRBD1. CDR3 length equals 16 residues. Unmatched junction bases numbered 6, after V lost 4 bases and J lost 0 bases. Germline loops: CDR1 LNHDA, CDR2 SQIVND (reference sequence). CDR3 sequence: CASSKGTEYSNQPQHF. For the CDR3, the DNA is TGTGCCAGTAGTAAGGGGACAGAGTATAGCAATCAGCCCCAGCATTTT.

This clonotype was observed many times. The rearrangement uses TRBV2 and TRBJ1-1; 7 bases map to TRBD1. The CDR3 spans 15 residues. Germline assignment: CDR1 SNHLY and CDR2 FYNNEI. With 8 bases clipped from V and 1 base from J, the junction kept 10 bases outside the gene matches. The DNA for the CDR3 is TGTGCCAGCCAGGGGGGTACGGGCCGGAACACTGAAGCTTTCTTT. Translated: CASQGGTGRNTEAFF.